This T cell receptor beta chain was captured by sequencing in a study of CD8+ T cells in alopecia areata. Once RNA had been extracted, it was reverse transcribed into cDNA to act as the sequencing template. Repertoires were generated with immunoSEQ multiplex PCR, while TCRdb's copy carries only in-frame clones and drops some. The sample holds approximately 180,000 clones, 59% seen once. The sample in question was CD4+ T cells sorted from blood, obtained at week 0. This receptor was obtained from a human donor with alopecia areata.

CDR3 nucleotide sequence: TGTGCCAGCGGACGACAGGCCTATGGCTACACCTTC. This codes for CASGRQAYGYTF. J is TRBJ1-2 and V is TRBV27; maybe TRBD1 (6 bases). The CDR3 runs to 12 residues. The germline V and J ends were trimmed by 8 bases and 4 bases, with 11 bases remaining between them. Germline CDR1 MNHEY, CDR2 SMNVEV (reference sequence).